The 28 T cell receptor beta chains below come from one sample, sequenced in a study of blood T cell repertoires in COVID-19. Produced via immunoSEQ multiplex PCR; TCRdb's table is partial and in-frame only. The sample includes some 200,000 clones, 81% of them seen just once. Sequencing was carried out using PBMCs or T cells enriched from blood (not recorded which). Receptors originate from a woman aged 45 to 65 with acute COVID-19.

This clone has just one count. The J gene is TRBJ2-1, the V gene TRBV7-9; weak D call: TRBD1 (6 bases). This CDR3 region has 15 residues. V lost 5 bases to trimming and J lost 7 bases, with 18 bases between them. CDR1 is SEHNR, CDR2 FQNEAQ, per germline (reference sequence). CDR3: CASSKQQGIRNEQFF. The DNA of the CDR3 is TGTGCCAGCAGCAAGCAGCAGGGGATTAGAAATGAGCAGTTCTTC.

The chain has TRBV7-2 and TRBJ1-2; tentative D call: TRBD1 (6 bases). V lost 3 bases and J lost 8, with 16 bases in between. This CDR3 has 14 residues. Germline CDR1 SGHTA, CDR2 FQGNSA. CDR3 protein: CASSLEHRVEGYTF. The CDR3 region has the DNA TGTGCCAGCAGCTTGGAGCACAGGGTGGAGGGCTACACCTTC.

The V call is TRBV28, the J call TRBJ1-1, with 8 bases fitting TRBD1. This CDR3 has 12 amino acids. Germline values: CDR1 MDHEN, CDR2 SYDVKM. Trimming removed 6 bases from V and 7 bases from J; junction bases left unmatched: 4. Here the CDR3 reads CASSLQGDEAFF. The CDR3 nucleotides are TGTGCCAGCAGCCTACAGGGGGATGAAGCTTTCTTT.

This chain joins TRBV7-2 and TRBJ2-7; 8 positions match TRBD1. CDR3 length: 13 amino acids. CDR1 SGHTA and CDR2 FQGNSA come from the germline V gene. Unmatched junction bases numbered 5, after V lost 5 bases and J lost 5 bases. DNA for the CDR3: TGTGCCAGCAGCGGACAGGGAGGAAACGAGCAGTACTTC. Amino acid sequence: CASSGQGGNEQYF. Supplemented by reference TRBV7-2 and TRBJ2-7, the full variable domain reads GAGVSQSPSNKVTEKGKDVELRCDPISGHTALYWYRQSLGQGLEFLIYFQGNSAPDKSGLPSDRFSAERTGGSVSTLTIQRTQQEDSAVYLCASSGQGGNEQYFGPGTRLTVT.

CDR3 sequence reads: CAISDLYRGFAEAFF. As DNA, the CDR3 is TGTGCCATCAGTGACCTCTACAGGGGGTTCGCTGAAGCTTTCTTT. J is TRBJ1-1 and V is TRBV10-3, with 8 bases lining up with TRBD1. Trimming at V came to 3 bases and at J to 6 bases, leaving 9 bases not matched to a gene. This CDR3 is 15 amino acids long. CDR1 is ENHRY and CDR2 is SYGVKD in the germline V gene.

The chain is built from TRBV18 and TRBJ2-5; 9 nucleotides align to TRBD2. In germline, CDR1 is KGHSH, CDR2 LQKENI. Trimming at V came to 1 base and at J to 2 bases, leaving 8 bases not matched to a gene. The CDR3 sequence is 17 residues long. The CDR3 DNA sequence: TGTGCCAGCTCACCACTTGCTAGCGGGGCCCCTCAAGAGACCCAGTACTTC. Encoded protein: CASSPLASGAPQETQYF.

DNA for the CDR3: TGTGCCAGCAGCCGCACAACAGGGTCTGGAAACACCATATATTTT. Translating it yields CASSRTTGSGNTIYF. V usage is TRBV6-5 and J usage is TRBJ1-3; weak D call: TRBD1 (6 bases). Between the trimmed V and J ends, which lost 6 bases and 1 base, there was a span of 13 bases. Germline assignment: CDR1 MNHEY and CDR2 SVGAGI. CDR3 size: 15 residues.

The table lists this clone with a few counts. The chain links TRBV19 to TRBJ1-2; D not resolved. V shed 4 bases and J shed 2 bases, with 14 bases lying between them. The germline CDR1 and CDR2 sequences are LNHDA and SQIVND (reference sequence). The CDR3 runs 15 residues. The CDR3 here is CASSTDVGENYGYTF. DNA of the CDR3: TGTGCCAGTAGTACGGATGTCGGGGAAAACTATGGCTACACCTTC.

CDR3: CASGFSITYEQYF. DNA of the CDR3: TGTGCTAGTGGTTTTTCTATTACCTACGAGCAGTACTTC. The chain links TRBV12-5 to TRBJ2-7; D not resolved. Germline V gene sequence: CDR1 LGHNT, CDR2 FRNRAP. With 3 bases removed from V and 2 bases from J, the gap between germline ends came to 8 bases. The CDR3 is 13 residues long.

The chain recombines TRBV14 with TRBJ2-3, with 11 positions matching TRBD2. Germline lookup yields CDR1 SGHDN and CDR2 FVKESK. V shed 4 bases, J shed 1 base, and the junction held 7 bases outside the gene matches. The length of the CDR3 is 17 residues. In DNA, the CDR3 is TGTGCCAGCAGCCTACTAACGGGACTAGCGGGCACAGATACGCAGTATTTT. Its protein product is CASSLLTGLAGTDTQYF. The variable domain in full, completed from reference TRBV14 and TRBJ2-3, reads EAGVTQFPSHSVIEKGQTVTLRCDPISGHDNLYWYRRVMGKEIKFLLHFVKESKQDESGMPNNRFLAERTGGTYSTLKVQPAELEDSGVYFCASSLLTGLAGTDTQYFGPGTRLTVL.

This clone was seen a few times. The chain has TRBV5-4 and TRBJ1-2; maybe TRBD1 (6 bases). V lost 6 bases and J 4 bases, leaving 16 bases between the germline ends. Germline loops: CDR1 SGHNT, CDR2 YYREEE (reference sequence). The CDR3 consists of 14 residues. The CDR3 DNA follows: TGTGCCAGCACCCCGGAACAGGGATTCTATGGCTACACCTTC. It encodes CASTPEQGFYGYTF.

The genes are TRBV5-1 and TRBJ1-6, with a possible D match to TRBD1 (6 bases). The CDR3 contains 14 residues. The germline V gene encodes CDR1 SGHRS and CDR2 YFSETQ. Trimming removed 5 bases at V and 6 bases at J, with 12 bases between. The CDR3 DNA follows: TGCGCCAGCAGACCGGGACAATCTAATTCACCCCTCCACTTT. Encoded protein: CASRPGQSNSPLHF.

The chain recombines TRBV12-3 or TRBV12-4 with TRBJ2-7; D call uncertain. V gave up 5 bases and J gave up 2 bases, with 10 bases separating them. CDR3 length equals 13 residues. Here the CDR3 DNA reads TGTGCCAGCAGTCTGAGCTCAACCTACGAGCAGTACTTC. This translates into CASSLSSTYEQYF.

This chain joins TRBV5-4 and TRBJ2-5; weak D call: TRBD2 (6 bases). The germline V gene has CDR1 SGHNT and CDR2 YYREEE (reference sequence). The V end was cut by 5 bases, the J end by 5 bases, with 22 bases between. The CDR3 length is 16 residues. CDR3 loop: CASSRLSGENWETQYF. CDR3 coding DNA: TGTGCCAGCAGTCGGCTGTCGGGGGAGAATTGGGAGACCCAGTACTTC.

The rearrangement joins TRBV6-5 to TRBJ1-2, with a tentative D call TRBD1 (5 bases). The germline V and J ends were trimmed by 6 bases and 8 bases, with 16 bases remaining between them. CDR1 MNHEY and CDR2 SVGAGI come from the germline V gene. The CDR3 runs 13 residues. The CDR3: CASRTTGLGGYTF. As DNA, the CDR3 is TGTGCCAGCAGGACAACAGGTCTTGGAGGCTACACCTTC.

The chain recombines TRBV6-2 or TRBV6-3 with TRBJ2-1; 8 bases agree with TRBD2. The V gene's germline CDR1 is MNHEY and CDR2 SVGEGT. The CDR3 length is 15 residues. With V trimmed by 5 bases and J by 9 bases, 12 bases remained unmatched. The CDR3 DNA is TGTGCCAGCAGTACCCCCCCGGGAGGGCCGCGTGAGCAGTTCTTC. Encoded protein: CASSTPPGGPREQFF.

The chain uses TRBV10-3 and TRBJ2-7, with 13 nucleotides matching TRBD2. Trimming at V came to 9 bases and at J to 4 bases, leaving 6 bases not matched to a gene. Germline values: CDR1 ENHRY, CDR2 SYGVKD. This CDR3 has 14 residues. The CDR3 here is CAIGLAGVGYEQYF. The CDR3 region has the DNA TGTGCCATTGGACTAGCGGGAGTAGGGTACGAGCAGTACTTC.

The gene calls are TRBV4-3 and TRBJ1-2, with 7 bases fitting TRBD1. V was clipped by 0 bases and J by 4 bases; unmatched bases: 8. Germline V lookup: CDR1 LGHNA, CDR2 YSLEER. This CDR3 comprises 16 residues. The CDR3 sequence: CASSQDRVTGPYGYTF. The CDR3 nucleotides are TGCGCCAGCAGCCAAGATCGGGTGACAGGGCCCTATGGCTACACCTTC.

This chain links TRBV6-5 with TRBJ1-5, with 7 positions matching TRBD1. Trimming cost V 5 bases and J 9 bases; bases outside gene matches: 4. Germline V gene sequence: CDR1 MNHEY, CDR2 SVGAGI. The CDR3 covers 12 residues. The CDR3 reads CASSTGVGPQHF. The CDR3 region has the DNA TGTGCCAGCAGTACAGGGGTGGGGCCCCAGCATTTT.

Only a few counts were recorded for this clone. This sequence joins TRBV11-3 and TRBJ1-1; 8 positions agree with TRBD1. The CDR3 totals 14 residues. Germline-derived CDR1 and CDR2 are SGHNT and YENEEA. Trimming removed 3 bases from V and 7 bases from J; junction bases left unmatched: 7. The CDR3 loop is CASSFVTGDIEAFF. DNA of the CDR3: TGTGCCAGCAGCTTTGTGACAGGGGATATTGAAGCTTTCTTT.

The gene calls are TRBV27 and TRBJ1-6; TRBD1 matches at 11 bases. Germline loops: CDR1 MNHEY, CDR2 SMNVEV (reference sequence). This CDR3 has 17 amino acids. J was trimmed by 0 bases and V by 5 bases; bases with no gene match: 3. The CDR3 nucleotides are TGTGCCAGCAGTCCCGGGACAGGGGGCTCCTATAATTCACCCCTCCACTTT. The encoded protein is CASSPGTGGSYNSPLHF.

This clone was detected once. The genes are TRBV24-1 and TRBJ1-5; D unclear. The CDR3 consists of 18 residues. V lost 4 bases and J lost 2, with 20 bases in between. Germline CDR1 and CDR2: KGHDR and SFDVKD. CDR3 DNA: TGTGCCACCAGTGACCCGGCAACAGCCTCAGCGGGCAATCAGCCCCAGCATTTT. It codes for CATSDPATASAGNQPQHF.

For the CDR3, the DNA is TGTGCCAGCTCACCACCTACCGGGACAGGGGGCGAGGGCTACACCTTC. Residues: CASSPPTGTGGEGYTF. The chain combines TRBV18 with TRBJ1-2, with 12 bases matching TRBD1. Germline V lookup: CDR1 KGHSH, CDR2 LQKENI. V lost 0 bases and J lost 8; bases outside the gene matches: 7. The CDR3 covers 16 residues.

The chain employs TRBV20-1 and TRBJ1-4; the D gene is possibly TRBD1 (6 bases). From germline, CDR1 is DFQATT and CDR2 SNEGSKA (reference sequence). V was shortened by 5 bases and J by 12 bases, with 13 bases between the two germline ends. There are 11 residues in the CDR3. CDR3 nucleotides: TGCAGTGCTGCAGAGGGACATCAACTGTTTTTT. Encoded protein: CSAAEGHQLFF.

The chain uses TRBV28 and TRBJ1-4; D uncertain. V lost 3 bases, J lost 0 bases, and 11 bases lay in between. CDR3 length equals 16 residues. In germline, CDR1 is MDHEN, CDR2 SYDVKM. The CDR3 DNA sequence: TGTGCCAGCAGTTTTTATAGAGCTGCAACTAATGAAAAACTGTTTTTT. Its translation: CASSFYRAATNEKLFF.

The rearrangement joins TRBV2 to TRBJ1-2, with D perhaps matching TRBD1 (6 bases). Between the trimmed V and J ends, which lost 5 bases and 5 bases, there was a span of 12 bases. The CDR3 extends over 13 amino acids. The V gene's germline CDR1 is SNHLY and CDR2 FYNNEI. In DNA form, the CDR3 reads TGTGCCAGCAGTCGGGACCAGGGGTATGGCTACACCTTC. This gives the protein CASSRDQGYGYTF.

A single count supports this clone. The chain combines TRBV6-2 or TRBV6-3 with TRBJ1-1; 9 nucleotides line up with TRBD1. V lost 5 bases and J lost 5; bases outside the gene matches: 9. This CDR3 has 15 residues. Germline V gene sequence: CDR1 MNHEY, CDR2 SVGEGT. CDR3 protein: CASSPNRGRGTEAFF. CDR3 nucleotides: TGTGCCAGCAGTCCCAACAGGGGGCGAGGTACTGAAGCTTTCTTT.

This chain uses TRBV4-1 with TRBJ1-6; D is perhaps TRBD1 (5 bases). Trimming left V 1 base short and J 8 bases short, with 12 bases between. Germline V CDR1 and CDR2: MGHRA, YSYEKL. The CDR3 loop spans 15 amino acids. CDR3 loop: CASSQVGRDYSPLHF. The CDR3 region has the DNA TGCGCCAGCAGCCAAGTGGGCAGGGACTATTCACCCCTCCACTTT.